This is a list of T cell receptor beta chains from one sample in a study of PD-1 blockade in mismatch repair-deficient tumors. Profiling relied on immunoSEQ multiplex PCR, and the TCRdb table lists in-frame clones only, not all of them. The sample records about 23,000 clones, 83% being singletons. Sequencing was performed on peripheral blood, taken 12 weeks after starting pembrolizumab. Receptor source: an adult with mismatch repair-deficient cancer. CDR3s include the opening cysteine and the closing phenylalanine or tryptophan. The D gene is left open where the match is weak. A clone size is listed for some rows: how often the clone was seen (once, few, many), or a class if it is expanded.

NA	TRBJ2-3	TRBD1	TRBV5-4	CASSSTGEKDTQYF	TGTGCCAGCAGCTCTACAGGGGAAAAAGATACGCAGTATTTT
NA	TRBJ2-3	NA	TRBV14	CASSQDHTDTQYF	TGTGCCAGCAGCCAAGATCACACAGATACGCAGTATTTT
NA	TRBJ2-2	NA	TRBV4-3	CASSHWTGRELFF	TGCGCCAGCAGCCATTGGACGGGACGGGAGCTGTTTTTT
NA	TRBJ1-2	NA	TRBV28	CASSWARDYGYTF	TGTGCCAGCAGTTGGGCCAGGGACTATGGCTACACCTTC
NA	TRBJ2-3	TRBD2	TRBV6-4	CASSDGGSYPDTQYF	TGTGCCAGCAGTGACGGCGGGAGTTACCCAGATACGCAGTATTTT
NA	TRBJ2-7	NA	TRBV7-8	CASSPVAGSIYEQYF	TGTGCCAGCAGCCCAGTGGCAGGGTCTATTTACGAGCAGTACTTC
NA	TRBJ1-4	NA	TRBV6-5	CASSPDGRVEKLFF	TGTGCCAGCAGTCCGGATGGGCGGGTGGAAAAACTGTTTTTT
few	TRBJ1-2	NA	TRBV2	CASSDRNNYGYTF	TGTGCCAGCAGTGATCGAAATAACTATGGCTACACCTTC
NA	TRBJ2-7	NA	TRBV6-5	CASSYDSQGGGEQYF	TGTGCCAGCAGTTACGATTCACAGGGGGGGGGCGAGCAGTACTTC
once	TRBJ2-7	TRBD2	TRBV7-9	CASSLGPGGGSYEQYF	TGTGCCAGCAGCTTAGGCCCGGGGGGGGGCTCCTACGAGCAGTACTTC
NA	TRBJ2-7	NA	TRBV28	CASSPLLGRGSGSSYEQYF	TGTGCCAGCAGTCCCCTCTTGGGCAGGGGATCAGGGAGCTCCTACGAGCAGTACTTC
NA	TRBJ1-5	NA	TRBV27	CASSSWGNQPQHF	TGTGCCAGCAGCAGTTGGGGGAATCAGCCCCAGCATTTT
NA	TRBJ2-7	TRBD2	TRBV9	CASSPPREGSPYEQYF	TGTGCCAGCAGCCCCCCCCGGGAGGGTAGTCCTTACGAGCAGTACTTC
NA	TRBJ2-7	NA	TRBV5-6	CASSPPNSGLFYEQYF	TGTGCCAGCAGCCCACCCAACAGCGGACTGTTCTACGAGCAGTACTTC
NA	TRBJ2-1	NA	TRBV7-9	CASSLVRIESNEQFF	TGTGCCAGCAGCTTAGTCCGGATTGAAAGCAATGAGCAGTTCTTC
NA	TRBJ2-1	TRBD2	TRBV11-3	CASSPSGRAYNEQFF	TGTGCCAGCAGCCCAAGCGGGAGGGCCTACAATGAGCAGTTCTTC
medium-sized	TRBJ2-7	NA	TRBV11-2	CASSLDEQYF	TGTGCCAGCAGCTTAGACGAGCAGTACTTC
NA	TRBJ2-6	NA	TRBV7-8	CASSPRDGTSGANVLTF	TGTGCCAGCAGCCCCCGGGACGGGACCTCTGGGGCCAACGTCCTGACTTTC
few	TRBJ1-5	NA	TRBV30	CAWSVKGWGHQPQHF	TGTGCCTGGAGTGTAAAGGGGTGGGGCCATCAGCCCCAGCATTTT
NA	TRBJ2-3	TRBD2	TRBV27	CASSLTFSSGRDTQYF	TGTGCCAGCAGTTTAACCTTTAGCAGCGGGAGAGATACGCAGTATTTT
NA	TRBJ2-1	TRBD2	TRBV19	CASSKKRETYYNEQFF	TGTGCCAGTAGTAAAAAGCGGGAGACTTACTACAATGAGCAGTTCTTC
NA	TRBJ2-3	NA	TRBV9	CASSVVPGTDTQYF	TGTGCCAGCAGCGTAGTCCCGGGAACAGATACGCAGTATTTT
NA	TRBJ2-7	TRBD2	TRBV6-6	CASRRGTSRYEQYF	TGTGCCAGCAGAAGAGGGACTAGCCGTTACGAGCAGTACTTC
NA	TRBJ1-5	NA	TRBV10-1	CARTEPSNQPQHF	TGCGCCAGGACCGAGCCCAGCAATCAGCCCCAGCATTTT
NA	TRBJ1-1	NA	TRBV28	CASSSDTRNTEAFF	TGTGCCAGCAGTTCCGACACTCGGAACACTGAAGCTTTCTTT
NA	TRBJ2-1	TRBD2	TRBV7-9	CASSRYTSGLFYEQFF	TGTGCCAGCAGCCGTTACACTAGCGGTTTATTCTATGAGCAGTTCTTC
NA	TRBJ2-7	NA	TRBV6-5	CASSYGIQREQYF	TGTGCCAGCAGTTACGGTATTCAGCGGGAGCAGTACTTC
NA	TRBJ1-1	NA	TRBV18	CASTPDTNTEAFF	TGTGCCAGCACACCTGACACGAACACTGAAGCTTTCTTT
NA	TRBJ2-3	NA	TRBV7-9	CASSFRLLVRYGTQYF	TGTGCCAGCAGCTTTCGTCTCCTAGTAAGGTACGGTACGCAGTATTTT
once	TRBJ2-1	NA	TRBV6-6	CASSTPGGSQFF	TGTGCCAGCAGTACCCCCGGGGGATCGCAGTTCTTC
NA	TRBJ2-7	NA	TRBV28	CASSQAYEQYF	TGTGCCAGCAGCCAGGCCTACGAGCAGTACTTC
few	TRBJ2-7	NA	TRBV28	CASSFMMSSYEQYF	TGTGCCAGCAGTTTCATGATGAGCTCCTACGAGCAGTACTTC
NA	TRBJ1-4	TRBD1	TRBV11-2	CASSLAGGNEKLFF	TGTGCCAGCAGCTTAGCAGGGGGTAATGAAAAACTGTTTTTT
NA	TRBJ1-1	TRBD1	TRBV5-1	CASSLAPTGLPEAFF	TGCGCCAGCAGCTTAGCCCCGACAGGGTTACCTGAAGCTTTCTTT
NA	TRBJ1-2	NA	TRBV30	CAWRPRTVNYGYTF	TGTGCCTGGAGGCCCAGGACAGTCAACTATGGCTACACCTTC
NA	TRBJ2-7	TRBD1	TRBV7-9	CASSKSATGTGRHEQYF	TGTGCCAGCAGCAAAAGCGCAACCGGGACAGGGCGGCACGAGCAGTACTTC
few	TRBJ2-3	TRBD2	TRBV5-4	CASSLGLAGSDLGTDTQYF	TGTGCCAGCAGCTTGGGACTAGCGGGATCCGATCTTGGCACAGATACGCAGTATTTT
NA	TRBJ2-2	NA	TRBV4-1	CASSQDMDLTTGELFF	TGCGCCAGCAGCCAAGATATGGACTTAACCACCGGGGAGCTGTTTTTT
NA	TRBJ1-2	NA	TRBV30	CAWRPGPNYGYTF	TGTGCCTGGCGTCCAGGCCCTAACTATGGCTACACCTTC
NA	TRBJ1-2	TRBD1	TRBV5-1	CASAPRQGGGYTF	TGCGCCAGCGCCCCCCGACAGGGAGGTGGCTACACCTTC
NA	TRBJ2-1	NA	TRBV7-9	CASTPRGRTYNEQFF	TGTGCCAGCACCCCACGGGGGAGGACCTACAATGAGCAGTTCTTC
NA	TRBJ2-5	NA	TRBV5-4	CASSLAPGTQETQYF	TGTGCCAGCAGCTTGGCCCCAGGGACCCAAGAGACCCAGTACTTC
NA	TRBJ2-6	NA	TRBV6-1	CASKEQGSGANVLTF	TGTGCCAGCAAAGAACAGGGCTCTGGGGCCAACGTCCTGACTTTC
NA	TRBJ2-7	NA	TRBV7-9	CASSFPGNLNYEQYF	TGTGCCAGCAGCTTCCCAGGGAATCTAAACTACGAGCAGTACTTC
NA	TRBJ2-1	NA	TRBV21-1	CASSKVGSGGDEQFF	TGTGCCAGCAGCAAAGTGGGTAGCGGAGGGGATGAGCAGTTCTTC
NA	TRBJ2-1	TRBD2	TRBV9	CASSVAGTSGRADIRDEQFF	TGTGCCAGCAGCGTAGCGGGGACTAGCGGGAGGGCCGATATCCGGGATGAGCAGTTCTTC